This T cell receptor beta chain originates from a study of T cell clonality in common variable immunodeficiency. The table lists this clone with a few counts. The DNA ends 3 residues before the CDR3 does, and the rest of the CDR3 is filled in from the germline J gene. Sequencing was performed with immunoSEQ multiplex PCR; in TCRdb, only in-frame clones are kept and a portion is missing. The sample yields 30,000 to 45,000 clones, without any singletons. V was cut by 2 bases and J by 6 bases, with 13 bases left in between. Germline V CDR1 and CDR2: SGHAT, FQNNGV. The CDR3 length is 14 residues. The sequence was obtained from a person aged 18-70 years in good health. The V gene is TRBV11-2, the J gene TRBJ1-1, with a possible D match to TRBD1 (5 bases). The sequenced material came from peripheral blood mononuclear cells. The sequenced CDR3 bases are TGTGCCAGCAGCTTACAGGGTATGGGCGCTGAA. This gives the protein CASSLQGMGAE. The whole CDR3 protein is CASSLQGMGAEAFF.